The clone carrying this T cell receptor (beta chain) was counted only a few times. Its antigen remains unknown. Via MiXCR, TCRdb re-called the RT-PCR reads, giving one row per CDR3 protein. Of approximately 530,000 distinct CDR3 sequences listed, about an eighth are singletons. CDR1 LNHDA and CDR2 SQIVND come from the germline V gene (reference sequence). J lost 3 bases, V lost 5 bases, and 5 bases had no gene match. The CDR3 has 15 residues. This record belongs to a study of response to subunit inactivated influenza vaccine. Study findings and constraints: It was suggested by the authors that few new T cells are recruited by each seasonal influenza vaccination.

The source material was PBMCs from blood, sampled 45 days after vaccination. V gene TRBV19 combines with J gene TRBJ2-2; 8 nucleotides match TRBD1. The receptor's source is a man between 50 and 59 years old who received an inactivated influenza vaccine. The CDR3 loop is CASSPDRAYTGELFF. The CDR3 coding sequence is TGTGCCAGTAGTCCGGACAGGGCGTACACCGGGGAGCTGTTTTTT.